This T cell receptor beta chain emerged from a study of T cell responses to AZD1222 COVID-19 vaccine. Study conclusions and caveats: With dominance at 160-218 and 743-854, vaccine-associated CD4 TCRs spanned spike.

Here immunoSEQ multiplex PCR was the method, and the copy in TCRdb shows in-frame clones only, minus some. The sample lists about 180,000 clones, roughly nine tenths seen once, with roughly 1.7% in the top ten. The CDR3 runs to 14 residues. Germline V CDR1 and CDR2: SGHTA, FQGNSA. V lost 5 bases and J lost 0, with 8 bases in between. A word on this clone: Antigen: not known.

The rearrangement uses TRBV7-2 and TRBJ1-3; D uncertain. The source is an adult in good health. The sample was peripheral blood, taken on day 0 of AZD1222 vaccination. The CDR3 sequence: CASSPQLSGNTIYF. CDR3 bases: TGTGCCAGCAGCCCACAGCTCTCTGGAAACACCATATATTTT.